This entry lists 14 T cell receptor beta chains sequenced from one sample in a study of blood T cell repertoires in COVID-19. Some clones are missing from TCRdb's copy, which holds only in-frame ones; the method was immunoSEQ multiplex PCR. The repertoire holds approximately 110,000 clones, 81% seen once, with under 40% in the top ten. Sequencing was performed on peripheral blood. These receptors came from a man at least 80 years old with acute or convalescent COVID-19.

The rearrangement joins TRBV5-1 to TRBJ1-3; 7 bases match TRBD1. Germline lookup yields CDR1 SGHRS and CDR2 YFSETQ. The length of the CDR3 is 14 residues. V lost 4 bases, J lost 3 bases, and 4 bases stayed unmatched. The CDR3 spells CASSQRQGGNTIYF. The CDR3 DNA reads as TGCGCCAGCAGCCAACGACAGGGTGGAAACACCATATATTTT.

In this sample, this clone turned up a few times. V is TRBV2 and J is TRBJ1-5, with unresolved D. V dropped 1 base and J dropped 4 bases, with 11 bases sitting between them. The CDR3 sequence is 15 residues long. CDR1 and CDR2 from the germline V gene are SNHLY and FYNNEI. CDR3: CASSEVGLANQPQHF. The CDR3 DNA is TGTGCCAGCAGTGAAGTTGGACTCGCTAATCAGCCCCAGCATTTT.

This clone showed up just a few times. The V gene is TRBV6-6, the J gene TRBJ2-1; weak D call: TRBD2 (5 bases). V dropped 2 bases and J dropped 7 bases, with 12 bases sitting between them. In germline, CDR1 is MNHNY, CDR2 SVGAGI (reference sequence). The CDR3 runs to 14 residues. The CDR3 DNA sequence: TGTGCCAGCAGTTACCCTCGGACTGGGAATGAGCAGTTCTTC. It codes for CASSYPRTGNEQFF.

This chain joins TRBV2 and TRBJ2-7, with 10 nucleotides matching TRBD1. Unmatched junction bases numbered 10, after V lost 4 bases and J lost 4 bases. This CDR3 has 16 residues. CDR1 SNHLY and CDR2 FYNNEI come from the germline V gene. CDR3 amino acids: CASSGAPGQGTYEQYF. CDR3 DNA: TGTGCCAGCAGTGGCGCCCCGGGACAGGGGACTTACGAGCAGTACTTC.

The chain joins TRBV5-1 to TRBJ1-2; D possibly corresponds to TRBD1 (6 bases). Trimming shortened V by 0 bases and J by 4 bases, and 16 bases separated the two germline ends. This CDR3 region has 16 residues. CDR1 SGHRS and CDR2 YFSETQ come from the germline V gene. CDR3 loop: CASSLEGGQDIYGYTF. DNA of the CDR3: TGCGCCAGCAGCTTGGAGGGGGGGCAGGATATCTATGGCTACACCTTC.

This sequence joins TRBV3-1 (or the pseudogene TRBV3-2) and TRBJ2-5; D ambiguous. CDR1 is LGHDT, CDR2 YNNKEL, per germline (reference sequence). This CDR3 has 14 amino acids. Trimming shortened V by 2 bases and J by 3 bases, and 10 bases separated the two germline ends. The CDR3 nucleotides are TGTGCCAGCAGCCAACCGGGTGCTGAAGAGACCCAGTACTTC. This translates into CASSQPGAEETQYF.

CDR3 nucleotides: TGTGCCAGCAGCCCCGGGGGAAACACCATATATTTT. Translated, it gives CASSPGGNTIYF. The chain employs TRBV7-3 and TRBJ1-3; D not certain. Germline V lookup: CDR1 SGHTA, CDR2 FQGTGA. The CDR3 extends over 12 amino acids. The V end was cut by 5 bases, the J end by 4 bases, with 6 bases between.

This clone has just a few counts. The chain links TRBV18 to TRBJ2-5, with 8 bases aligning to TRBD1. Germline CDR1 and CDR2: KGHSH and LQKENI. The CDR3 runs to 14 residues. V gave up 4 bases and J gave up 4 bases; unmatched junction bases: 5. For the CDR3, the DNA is TGTGCCAGCTCACAGAGGACAGGGCGAGAGACCCAGTACTTC. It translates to CASSQRTGRETQYF. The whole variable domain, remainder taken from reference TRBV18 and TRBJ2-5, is NAGVMQNPRHLVRRRGQEARLRCSPMKGHSHVYWYRQLPEEGLKFMVYLQKENIIDESGMPKERFSAEFPKEGPSILRIQQVVRGDSAAYFCASSQRTGRETQYFGPGTRLLVL.

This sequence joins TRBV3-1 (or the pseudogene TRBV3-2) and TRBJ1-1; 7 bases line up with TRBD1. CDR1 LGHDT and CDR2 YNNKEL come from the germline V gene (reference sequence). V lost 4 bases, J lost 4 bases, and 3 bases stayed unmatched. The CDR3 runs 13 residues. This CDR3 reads CASSLRDSTEAFF. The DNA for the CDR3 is TGTGCCAGCAGCCTCCGGGACAGCACTGAAGCTTTCTTT.

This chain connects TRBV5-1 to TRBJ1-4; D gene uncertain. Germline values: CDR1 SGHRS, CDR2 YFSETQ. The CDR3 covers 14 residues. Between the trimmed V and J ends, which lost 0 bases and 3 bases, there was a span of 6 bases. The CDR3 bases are TGCGCCAGCAGCTTGGCACTTTCTAATGAAAAACTGTTTTTT. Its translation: CASSLALSNEKLFF.

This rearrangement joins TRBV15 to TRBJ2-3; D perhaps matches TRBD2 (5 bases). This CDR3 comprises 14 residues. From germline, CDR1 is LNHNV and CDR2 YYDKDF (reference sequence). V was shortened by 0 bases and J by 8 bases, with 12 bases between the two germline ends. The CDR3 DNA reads TGTGCCACCAGCAGAGATCCTCACGAGGGTACGCAGTATTTT. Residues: CATSRDPHEGTQYF. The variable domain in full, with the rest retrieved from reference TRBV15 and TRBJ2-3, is DAMVIQNPRYQVTQFGKPVTLSCSQTLNHNVMYWYQQKSSQAPKLLFHYYDKDFNNEADTPDNFQSRRPNTSFCFLDIRSPGLGDTAMYLCATSRDPHEGTQYFGPGTRLTVL.

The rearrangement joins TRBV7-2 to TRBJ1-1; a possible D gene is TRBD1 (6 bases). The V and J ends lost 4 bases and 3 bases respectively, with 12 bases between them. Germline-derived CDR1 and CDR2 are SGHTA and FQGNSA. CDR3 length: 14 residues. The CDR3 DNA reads TGTGCCAGCAGCTCCTTCCGGACAGACACTGAAGCTTTCTTT. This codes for CASSSFRTDTEAFF.

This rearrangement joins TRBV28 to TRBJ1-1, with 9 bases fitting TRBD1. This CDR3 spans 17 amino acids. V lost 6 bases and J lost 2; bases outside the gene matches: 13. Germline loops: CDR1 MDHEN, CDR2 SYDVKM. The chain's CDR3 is CASRIWGQGGFNTEAFF. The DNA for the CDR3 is TGTGCCAGCAGGATATGGGGACAGGGTGGGTTCAACACTGAAGCTTTCTTT.

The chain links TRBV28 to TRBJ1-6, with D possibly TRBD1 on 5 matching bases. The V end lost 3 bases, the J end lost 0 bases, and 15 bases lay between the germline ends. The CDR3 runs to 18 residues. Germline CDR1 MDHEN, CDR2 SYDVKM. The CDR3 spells CASSFPPGLSSYNSPLHF. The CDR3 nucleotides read TGTGCCAGCAGTTTCCCACCGGGACTGAGCTCCTATAATTCACCCCTCCACTTT.